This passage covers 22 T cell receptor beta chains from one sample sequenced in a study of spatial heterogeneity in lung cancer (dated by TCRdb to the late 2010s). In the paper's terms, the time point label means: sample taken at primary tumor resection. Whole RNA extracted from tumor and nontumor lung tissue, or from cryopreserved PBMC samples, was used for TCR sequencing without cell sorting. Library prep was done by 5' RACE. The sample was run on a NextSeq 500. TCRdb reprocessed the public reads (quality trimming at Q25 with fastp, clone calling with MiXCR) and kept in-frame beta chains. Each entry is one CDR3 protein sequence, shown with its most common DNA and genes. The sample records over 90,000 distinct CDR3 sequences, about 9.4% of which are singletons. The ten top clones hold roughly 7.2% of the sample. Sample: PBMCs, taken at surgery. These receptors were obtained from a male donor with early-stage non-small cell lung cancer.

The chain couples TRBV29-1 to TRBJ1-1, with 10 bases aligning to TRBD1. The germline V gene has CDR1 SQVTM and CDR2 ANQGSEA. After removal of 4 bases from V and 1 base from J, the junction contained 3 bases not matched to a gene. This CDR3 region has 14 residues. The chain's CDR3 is CSVADRGRNTEAFF. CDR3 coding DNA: TGCAGCGTTGCAGACAGGGGGCGGAACACTGAAGCTTTCTTT.

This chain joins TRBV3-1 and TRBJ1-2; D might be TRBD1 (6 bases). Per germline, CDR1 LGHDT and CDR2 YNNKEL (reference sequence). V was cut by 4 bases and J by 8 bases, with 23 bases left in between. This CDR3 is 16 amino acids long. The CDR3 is CASSRLDLQGIGGYTF. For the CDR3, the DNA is TGTGCCAGCAGCCGACTGGACTTACAGGGAATAGGCGGCTACACCTTC.

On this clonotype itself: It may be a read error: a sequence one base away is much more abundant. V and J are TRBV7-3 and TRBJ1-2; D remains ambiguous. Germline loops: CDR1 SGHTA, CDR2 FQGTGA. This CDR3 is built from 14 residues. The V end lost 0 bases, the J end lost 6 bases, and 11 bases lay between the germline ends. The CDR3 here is CASSLTGSWDGYTF. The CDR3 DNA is TGTGCCAGCAGCTTAACCGGTTCCTGGGATGGCTACACCTTC.

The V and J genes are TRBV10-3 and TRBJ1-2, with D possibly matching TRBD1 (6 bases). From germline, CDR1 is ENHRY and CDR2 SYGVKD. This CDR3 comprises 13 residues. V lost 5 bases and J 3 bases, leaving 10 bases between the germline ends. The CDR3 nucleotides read TGTGCCATCAGTCAGGACAGTTACTATGGCTACACCTTC. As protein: CAISQDSYYGYTF.

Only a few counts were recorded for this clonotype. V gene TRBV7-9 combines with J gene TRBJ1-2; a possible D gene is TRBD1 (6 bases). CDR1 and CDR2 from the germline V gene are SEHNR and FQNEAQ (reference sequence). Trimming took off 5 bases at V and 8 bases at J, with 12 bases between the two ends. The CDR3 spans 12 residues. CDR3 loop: CASSQGHGGYTF. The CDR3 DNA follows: TGTGCCAGCAGCCAGGGACATGGCGGCTACACCTTC.

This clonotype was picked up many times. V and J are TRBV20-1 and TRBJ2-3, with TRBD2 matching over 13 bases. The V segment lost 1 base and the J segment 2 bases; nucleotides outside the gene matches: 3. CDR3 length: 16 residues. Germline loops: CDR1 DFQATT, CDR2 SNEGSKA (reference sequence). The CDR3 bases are TGCAGTGCTAGAGGGGGGACTAGCGGGAACACAGATACGCAGTATTTT. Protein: CSARGGTSGNTDTQYF.

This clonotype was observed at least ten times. The CDR3 is CASSVTGSPMKYEQYF. CDR3 DNA: TGTGCCAGCAGCGTGACCGGGTCACCGATGAAATACGAGCAGTACTTC. V gene TRBV5-5 combines with J gene TRBJ2-7; unclear D gene. Germline CDR1 and CDR2: SGHKS and YYEKEE (reference sequence). This CDR3 spans 16 amino acids. V lost 4 bases, J lost 4 bases, and 21 bases lay in between.

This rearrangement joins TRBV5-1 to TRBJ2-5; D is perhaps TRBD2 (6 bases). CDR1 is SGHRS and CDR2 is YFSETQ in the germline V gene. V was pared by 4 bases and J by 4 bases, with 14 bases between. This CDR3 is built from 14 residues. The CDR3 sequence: CASSLAMGGETQYF. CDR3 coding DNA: TGCGCCAGCAGCCTAGCGATGGGTGGAGAGACCCAGTACTTC.

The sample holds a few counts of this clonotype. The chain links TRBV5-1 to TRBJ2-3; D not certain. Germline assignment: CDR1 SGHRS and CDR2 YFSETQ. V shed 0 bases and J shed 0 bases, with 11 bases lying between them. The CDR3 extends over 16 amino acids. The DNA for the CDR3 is TGCGCCAGCAGCTTGGGTTCGCGGTCTAGCACAGATACGCAGTATTTT. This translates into CASSLGSRSSTDTQYF. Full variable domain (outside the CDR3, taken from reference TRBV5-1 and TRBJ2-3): KAGVTQTPRYLIKTRGQQVTLSCSPISGHRSVSWYQQTPGQGLQFLFEYFSETQRNKGNFPGRFSGRQFSNSRSEMNVSTLELGDSALYLCASSLGSRSSTDTQYFGPGTRLTVL.

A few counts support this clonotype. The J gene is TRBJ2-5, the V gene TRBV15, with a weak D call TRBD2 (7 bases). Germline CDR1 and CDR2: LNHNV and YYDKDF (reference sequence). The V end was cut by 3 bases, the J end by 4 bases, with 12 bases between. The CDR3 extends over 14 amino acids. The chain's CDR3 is CATSSWGGGETQYF. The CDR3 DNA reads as TGTGCCACCAGCAGTTGGGGGGGCGGAGAGACCCAGTACTTC. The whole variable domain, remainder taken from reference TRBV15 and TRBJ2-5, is DAMVIQNPRYQVTQFGKPVTLSCSQTLNHNVMYWYQQKSSQAPKLLFHYYDKDFNNEADTPDNFQSRRPNTSFCFLDIRSPGLGDTAMYLCATSSWGGGETQYFGPGTRLLVL.

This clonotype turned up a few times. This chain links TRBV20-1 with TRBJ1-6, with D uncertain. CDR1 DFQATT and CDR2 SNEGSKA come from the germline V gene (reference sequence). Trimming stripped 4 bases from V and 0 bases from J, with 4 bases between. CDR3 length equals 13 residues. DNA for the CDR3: TGCAGTGCTATGTACTCCTATAATTCACCCCTCCACTTT. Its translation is CSAMYSYNSPLHF.

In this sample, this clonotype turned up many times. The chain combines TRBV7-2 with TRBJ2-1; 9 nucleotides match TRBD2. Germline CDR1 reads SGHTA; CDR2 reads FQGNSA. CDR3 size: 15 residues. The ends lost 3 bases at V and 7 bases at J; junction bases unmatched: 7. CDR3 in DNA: TGTGCCAGCAGCTTCGAACTAGCGGGTTTGAATGAGCAGTTCTTC. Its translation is CASSFELAGLNEQFF. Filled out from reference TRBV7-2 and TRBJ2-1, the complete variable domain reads GAGVSQSPSNKVTEKGKDVELRCDPISGHTALYWYRQSLGQGLEFLIYFQGNSAPDKSGLPSDRFSAERTGGSVSTLTIQRTQQEDSAVYLCASSFELAGLNEQFFGPGTRLTVL.

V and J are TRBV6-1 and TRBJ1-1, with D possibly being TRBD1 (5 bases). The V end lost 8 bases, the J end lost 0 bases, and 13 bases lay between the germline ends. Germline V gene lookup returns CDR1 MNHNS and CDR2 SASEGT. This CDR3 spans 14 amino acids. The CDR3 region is CASAAWGVNTEAFF. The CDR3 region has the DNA TGTGCCAGCGCCGCGTGGGGGGTGAACACTGAAGCTTTCTTT.

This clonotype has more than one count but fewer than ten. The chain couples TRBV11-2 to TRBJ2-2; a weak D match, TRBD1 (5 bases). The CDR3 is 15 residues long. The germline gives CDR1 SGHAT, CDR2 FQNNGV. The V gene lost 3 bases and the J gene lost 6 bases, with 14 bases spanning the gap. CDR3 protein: CASSFSIGAPGELFF. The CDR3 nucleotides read TGTGCCAGCAGCTTTTCCATAGGGGCCCCCGGGGAGCTGTTTTTT.

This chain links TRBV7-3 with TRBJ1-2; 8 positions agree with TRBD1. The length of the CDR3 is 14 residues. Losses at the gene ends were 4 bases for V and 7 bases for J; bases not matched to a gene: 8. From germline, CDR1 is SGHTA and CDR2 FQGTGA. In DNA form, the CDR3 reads TGTGCCAGCAGCTCCCGGACAGGGAACGGTGGCTACACCTTC. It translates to CASSSRTGNGGYTF. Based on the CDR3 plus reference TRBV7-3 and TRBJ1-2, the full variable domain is GAGVSQTPSNKVTEKGKYVELRCDPISGHTALYWYRQSLGQGPEFLIYFQGTGAADDSGLPNDRFFAVRPEGSVSTLKIQRTERGDSAVYLCASSSRTGNGGYTFGSGTRLTVV.

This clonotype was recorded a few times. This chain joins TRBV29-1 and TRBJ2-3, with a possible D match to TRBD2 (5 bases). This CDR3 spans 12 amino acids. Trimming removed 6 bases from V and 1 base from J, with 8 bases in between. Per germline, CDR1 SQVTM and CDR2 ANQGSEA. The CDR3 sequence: CSVGDGTDTQYF. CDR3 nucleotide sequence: TGCAGCGTGGGAGACGGCACAGATACGCAGTATTTT.

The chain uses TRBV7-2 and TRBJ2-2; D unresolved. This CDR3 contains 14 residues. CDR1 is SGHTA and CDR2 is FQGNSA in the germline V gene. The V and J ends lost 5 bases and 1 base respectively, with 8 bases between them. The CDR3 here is CASSPRLNTGELFF. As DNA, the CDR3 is TGTGCCAGCAGCCCCCGTTTGAACACCGGGGAGCTGTTTTTT. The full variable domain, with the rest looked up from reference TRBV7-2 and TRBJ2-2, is GAGVSQSPSNKVTEKGKDVELRCDPISGHTALYWYRQSLGQGLEFLIYFQGNSAPDKSGLPSDRFSAERTGGSVSTLTIQRTQQEDSAVYLCASSPRLNTGELFFGEGSRLTVL.

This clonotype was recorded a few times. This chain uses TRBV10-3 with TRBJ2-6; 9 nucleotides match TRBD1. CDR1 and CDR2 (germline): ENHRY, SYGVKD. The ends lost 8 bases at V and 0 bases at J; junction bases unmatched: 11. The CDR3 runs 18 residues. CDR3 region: CAIPQGAGLLSGANVLTF. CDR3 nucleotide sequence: TGTGCCATCCCACAGGGGGCGGGACTCCTCTCTGGGGCCAACGTCCTGACTTTC.

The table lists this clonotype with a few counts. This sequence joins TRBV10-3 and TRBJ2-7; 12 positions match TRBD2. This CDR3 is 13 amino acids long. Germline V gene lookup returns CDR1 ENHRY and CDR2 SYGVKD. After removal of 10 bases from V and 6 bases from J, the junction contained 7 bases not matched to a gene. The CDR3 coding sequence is TGTGCCACCAGGACTAGCGGGGTCAGCGAGCAGTACTTC. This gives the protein CATRTSGVSEQYF.

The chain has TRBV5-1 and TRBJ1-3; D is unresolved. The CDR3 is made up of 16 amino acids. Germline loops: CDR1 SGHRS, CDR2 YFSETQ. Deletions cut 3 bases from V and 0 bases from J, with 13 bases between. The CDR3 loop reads CASSSGRTASGNTIYF. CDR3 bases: TGCGCCAGCAGCTCCGGACGGACTGCCTCTGGAAACACCATATATTTT.

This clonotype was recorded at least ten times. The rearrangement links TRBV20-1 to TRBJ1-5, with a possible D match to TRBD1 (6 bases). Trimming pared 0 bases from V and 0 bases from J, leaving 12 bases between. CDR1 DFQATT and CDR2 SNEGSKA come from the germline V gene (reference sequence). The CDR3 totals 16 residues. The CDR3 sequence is CSARDRTEPSNQPQHF. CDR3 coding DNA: TGCAGTGCTAGAGATAGGACAGAACCTAGCAATCAGCCCCAGCATTTT.

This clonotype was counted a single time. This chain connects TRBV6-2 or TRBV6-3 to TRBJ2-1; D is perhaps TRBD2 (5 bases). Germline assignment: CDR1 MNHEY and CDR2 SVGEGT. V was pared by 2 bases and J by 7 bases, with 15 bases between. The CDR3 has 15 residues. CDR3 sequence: CASSYEGIPENEQFF. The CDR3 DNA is TGTGCCAGCAGTTACGAGGGAATCCCCGAAAATGAGCAGTTCTTC.